The 28 T cell receptor beta chains in this list originate from one sample, sequenced in a study of response to subunit inactivated influenza vaccine. A single record per CDR3 protein comes from TCRdb applying MiXCR to the RT-PCR reads. Seen here are 150,000 to 200,000 distinct CDR3 sequences, 10% to 15% observed once, and the top ten hold roughly 29%. This same sample was also part of a study on T cells expressing NK-cell markers. That paper notes: The authors generated TCR beta cDNA through 5'RACE template switching with UMIs.

The sample in question was CD8+ T cells sorted from PBMCs, obtained roughly 12 days after vaccination. Source of these receptors: a man aged 45-65 years who received an inactivated influenza vaccine.

The chain recombines TRBV7-9 with TRBJ2-7, with D unclear. Germline assignment: CDR1 SEHNR and CDR2 FQNEAQ (reference sequence). This CDR3 is 13 amino acids long. V gave up 6 bases and J gave up 2 bases, with 11 bases separating them. Written as DNA, the CDR3 is TGTGCCAGCAGTGGTGGGTCTACCTACGAGCAGTACTTC. Its translation: CASSGGSTYEQYF.

The rearrangement uses TRBV7-2 and TRBJ1-2; a possible D gene is TRBD1 (5 bases). The CDR3 covers 13 residues. CDR1 and CDR2 from the germline V gene are SGHTA and FQGNSA. V was pared by 4 bases and J by 7 bases, with 13 bases between. CDR3 in DNA: TGTGCCAGCAGCTCGTCAGGGAAATCTGGCTACACCTTC. Its protein product is CASSSSGKSGYTF.

This clonotype was found a few times. A clone one base away is much larger, so this may be a read error. The chain uses TRBV28 and TRBJ1-5, with no clear D. Trimming took off 8 bases at V and 7 bases at J, with 21 bases between the two ends. CDR1 is MDHEN, CDR2 SYDVKM, per germline. This CDR3 contains 15 residues. The CDR3 region has the DNA TGTGCCAGCCAGGACCCCGGGGTGGTCAGCCAGCCCCAGCATTTT. This gives the protein CASQDPGVVSQPQHF.

The sample holds a few counts of this clonotype. The gene calls are TRBV9 and TRBJ2-7, with D possibly TRBD2 on 6 matching bases. Per the germline V gene, CDR1 is SGDLS and CDR2 is YYNGEE. V was pared by 0 bases and J by 3 bases, with 13 bases between. This CDR3 is built from 15 residues. The CDR3 sequence is CASSVEGSGLYEQYF. In DNA, the CDR3 is TGTGCCAGCAGCGTAGAAGGTAGCGGCCTCTACGAGCAGTACTTC.

The chain links TRBV20-1 to TRBJ2-7; D gene ambiguous. Trimming left V 1 base short and J 0 bases short, with 7 bases between. There are 13 residues in the CDR3. Germline assignment: CDR1 DFQATT and CDR2 SNEGSKA (reference sequence). DNA for the CDR3: TGCAGTGCTAGAGGAACTCGCTCCTACGAGCAGTACTTC. Translating gives CSARGTRSYEQYF.

This clonotype showed up just a few times. The chain has TRBV11-2 and TRBJ2-3, with 14 bases matching TRBD2. V was pared by 5 bases and J by 3 bases, with 4 bases of the junction left unmatched. The length of the CDR3 is 16 residues. Germline lookup yields CDR1 SGHAT and CDR2 FQNNGV. CDR3 nucleotides: TGTGCCAGCAGCCGCGGGACTAGCGGGAGTACAGATACGCAGTATTTT. Protein product: CASSRGTSGSTDTQYF.

This chain uses TRBV7-9 with TRBJ1-2; D is unresolved. This CDR3 spans 15 amino acids. The ends were cut back, 3 bases at V and 4 bases at J, with 15 bases in the middle. Germline CDR1 reads SEHNR; CDR2 reads FQNEAQ (reference sequence). CDR3 in amino acids: CASSLEATQPYGYTF. Written as DNA, the CDR3 is TGTGCCAGCAGCTTGGAGGCCACCCAGCCCTATGGCTACACCTTC.

The V gene is TRBV7-6, the J gene TRBJ2-7, with D maybe TRBD2 (6 bases). Trimming removed 4 bases at V and 6 bases at J, with 13 bases between. Germline CDR1 is SGHVS and CDR2 is FNYEAQ. The CDR3 loop spans 13 amino acids. The CDR3 DNA is TGTGCCAGCAGCTCGGGACTTTTGGGCGAGCAGTACTTC. It specifies CASSSGLLGEQYF.

The rearrangement joins TRBV12-3 or TRBV12-4 to TRBJ2-3; TRBD2 matches 8 bases. The ends lost 5 bases at V and 6 bases at J; junction bases unmatched: 7. The CDR3 loop spans 14 amino acids. The DNA of the CDR3 is TGTGCCAGCAGTCGGGGGGGCCCAACGGATACGCAGTATTTT. It codes for CASSRGGPTDTQYF.

This CDR3 is CASSYGATSTDTQYF. The CDR3 DNA reads TGTGCCAGCAGTTACGGGGCAACTAGCACAGATACGCAGTATTTT. The chain links TRBV6-5 to TRBJ2-3; maybe TRBD1 (5 bases). Germline V gene lookup returns CDR1 MNHEY and CDR2 SVGAGI. V was clipped by 2 bases and J by 0 bases, with 9 bases between them. The CDR3 has 15 amino acids.

This clonotype was seen a single time. The chain couples TRBV7-3 to TRBJ2-1; 7 bases fit TRBD1. Germline V gives CDR1 SGHTA, CDR2 FQGTGA. This CDR3 contains 15 residues. Trimming removed 3 bases from V and 5 bases from J; junction bases left unmatched: 7. The CDR3 sequence: CASSLSSGGHNEQFF. In DNA, the CDR3 is TGTGCCAGCAGCTTGAGTTCAGGGGGACACAATGAGCAGTTCTTC.

This chain uses TRBV3-1 with TRBJ2-1; D possibly corresponds to TRBD2 (6 bases). Deletions cut 6 bases from V and 8 bases from J, with 20 bases between. From germline, CDR1 is LGHDT and CDR2 YNNKEL (reference sequence). The CDR3 extends over 15 amino acids. As DNA, the CDR3 is TGTGCCAGCAGGCCCGGGTCTAGCGCAAGCTATGAGCAGTTCTTC. As protein: CASRPGSSASYEQFF.

This clonotype was seen a few times. The chain joins TRBV5-4 to TRBJ2-3; possibly TRBD2 for D (6 bases). The V end lost 6 bases, the J end lost 4 bases, and 18 bases lay between the germline ends. The CDR3 is made up of 15 amino acids. Germline-derived CDR1 and CDR2 are SGHNT and YYREEE (reference sequence). The CDR3 DNA follows: TGTGCCAGCACCACCCGTGGGGGGTTCCCAGATACGCAGTATTTT. As protein: CASTTRGGFPDTQYF.

This clonotype was counted many times. The chain links TRBV6-2 or TRBV6-3 to TRBJ2-1; 7 positions agree with TRBD1. V trimming: 10 bases; J trimming: 6 bases; junction bases outside the gene matches: 6. The germline CDR1 and CDR2 sequences are MNHEY and SVGEGT. The CDR3 consists of 12 residues. The DNA for the CDR3 is TGTGCCATCGGACAGGTCCCCAATGAGCAGTTCTTC. Its protein product is CAIGQVPNEQFF.

This clonotype has a handful of counts. The chain uses TRBV4-2 and TRBJ1-1, with 7 nucleotides matching TRBD1. With V trimmed by 0 bases and J by 5 bases, 9 bases remained unmatched. Germline values: CDR1 LGHNA, CDR2 YNFKEQ. The length of the CDR3 is 16 residues. CDR3 in amino acids: CASSQDPPGGETEAFF. The CDR3 coding sequence is TGTGCCAGCAGCCAAGATCCCCCAGGGGGTGAGACTGAAGCTTTCTTT.

This clonotype was seen many times. V gene TRBV15 combines with J gene TRBJ2-1; 8 positions match TRBD1. Looked up from germline, CDR1 is LNHNV and CDR2 is YYDKDF (reference sequence). V shed 5 bases and J 9 bases; nucleotides not matched to a gene: 12. The CDR3 is 15 residues long. The CDR3 DNA reads TGTGCCACCAGCGCCAGACAGGGGTCCGGCGTTGAGCAGTTCTTC. Translating gives CATSARQGSGVEQFF.

The sample holds many counts of this clonotype. The chain has TRBV14 and TRBJ2-1, with 7 positions matching TRBD2. Germline loops: CDR1 SGHDN, CDR2 FVKESK. V gave up 4 bases and J gave up 6 bases; unmatched junction bases: 18. The CDR3 contains 18 residues. The CDR3 sequence is CASSPLGTSVLGVNEQFF. The CDR3 nucleotides read TGTGCCAGCAGCCCTCTTGGAACTAGCGTCCTGGGGGTCAATGAGCAGTTCTTC. The variable domain in full, completed from reference TRBV14 and TRBJ2-1, reads EAGVTQFPSHSVIEKGQTVTLRCDPISGHDNLYWYRRVMGKEIKFLLHFVKESKQDESGMPNNRFLAERTGGTYSTLKVQPAELEDSGVYFCASSPLGTSVLGVNEQFFGPGTRLTVL.

The chain has TRBV9 and TRBJ2-1; no clear D. V dropped 0 bases and J dropped 6 bases, with 10 bases sitting between them. Germline loops: CDR1 SGDLS, CDR2 YYNGEE. The CDR3 has 14 amino acids. Here the CDR3 DNA reads TGTGCCAGCAGCGTAGGTGGTGGCTTCAATGAGCAGTTCTTC. Translation gives CASSVGGGFNEQFF.

This chain connects TRBV7-9 to TRBJ2-1; D is tentatively TRBD1 or TRBD2 (5 bases each). Germline CDR1 and CDR2: SEHNR and FQNEAQ (reference sequence). Trimming took 4 bases from V and 4 from J, leaving 20 bases between them. The CDR3 length is 17 residues. CDR3 region: CASSSDGQGVWYNEQFF. The CDR3 coding sequence is TGTGCCAGCAGCTCCGACGGGCAGGGAGTTTGGTACAATGAGCAGTTCTTC.

This clonotype has a handful of counts. J is TRBJ1-2 and V is TRBV10-3; D uncertain. CDR3 size: 8 residues. Germline V lookup: CDR1 ENHRY, CDR2 SYGVKD. Trimming shortened V by 8 bases and J by 7 bases, and 2 bases separated the two germline ends. CDR3 sequence (DNA): TGTGCCATCGGTGGCTACACCTTC. Translation gives CAIGGYTF.

This clonotype appeared a few times. One end of the junction varies from germline; a read error may be responsible. The rearrangement links TRBV7-7 to TRBJ2-2; 10 bases agree with TRBD1. Germline-derived CDR1 and CDR2 are SSHAT and FNYEAQ (reference sequence). The CDR3 has 16 amino acids. CDR3 in amino acids: CASSPGQGLETGELFF. CDR3 bases: TGTGCTAGCAGCCCGGGACAGGGGTTAGAAACCGGGGAGCTGTTTTTT.

V and J are TRBV6-1 and TRBJ2-7, with 7 bases matching TRBD1. This CDR3 spans 15 amino acids. The ends lost 4 bases at V and 0 bases at J; junction bases unmatched: 6. From germline, CDR1 is MNHNS and CDR2 SASEGT. CDR3 residues: CASSGQGVNSYEQYF. As DNA, the CDR3 is TGTGCCAGCAGTGGACAGGGAGTAAACTCCTACGAGCAGTACTTC.

This clonotype was counted only a few times. The rearrangement uses TRBV7-9 and TRBJ2-7, with a possible D match to TRBD2 (5 bases). This CDR3 has 13 residues. Germline CDR1 reads SEHNR; CDR2 reads FQNEAQ (reference sequence). Trimming shortened V by 0 bases and J by 5 bases, and 8 bases separated the two germline ends. In DNA form, the CDR3 reads TGTGCCAGCAGCTTAGCAGGGCGGGACGAGCAGTACTTC. Its protein is CASSLAGRDEQYF.

The chain employs TRBV7-9 and TRBJ1-2; weak D call: TRBD1 (5 bases). V was clipped by 2 bases and J by 4 bases, with 8 bases between them. This CDR3 is 13 amino acids long. In germline, CDR1 is SEHNR, CDR2 FQNEAQ (reference sequence). CDR3 protein: CASSLPRGYGYTF. For the CDR3, the DNA is TGTGCCAGCAGCTTACCGAGGGGCTATGGCTACACCTTC. Combining the CDR3 with reference TRBV7-9 and TRBJ1-2 gives the whole variable domain DTGVSQNPRHKITKRGQNVTFRCDPISEHNRLYWYRQTLGQGPEFLTYFQNEAQLEKSRLLSDRFSAERPKGSFSTLEIQRTEQGDSAMYLCASSLPRGYGYTFGSGTRLTVV.

This clonotype has at least ten counts. An end of the junction differs from the germline gene, which may be a read error. This chain uses TRBV4-1 with TRBJ2-2, with D possibly TRBD1 on 6 matching bases. CDR3 length: 16 residues. Germline CDR1 MGHRA, CDR2 YSYEKL. This CDR3 is CASSQSGAPNAGELFF. The CDR3 DNA reads TGCGCCAGCAGCCAGTCAGGGGCCCCGAACGCCGGGGAGCTGTTTTTT.

In its sample, this clonotype was seen a few times. The rearrangement links TRBV7-9 to TRBJ2-7; no reliable D call. Deletions cut 5 bases from V and 3 bases from J, with 11 bases between. CDR1 is SEHNR and CDR2 is FQNEAQ in the germline V gene (reference sequence). The CDR3 sequence is 13 residues long. The CDR3: CASSDGRYYEQYF. The CDR3 region has the DNA TGTGCCAGCAGCGATGGACGGTACTACGAGCAGTACTTC.

In its sample, this clonotype was seen a few times. The chain links TRBV4-3 to TRBJ2-2; the match to TRBD2 covers 12 bases. Germline CDR1 is LGHNA and CDR2 is YSLEER. The CDR3 loop spans 19 amino acids. V was pared by 1 base and J by 6 bases, with 12 bases of the junction left unmatched. CDR3 bases: TGCGCCAGCAGCCAAGTTCTGGGATTACTAGCGGGGGGTCCCGGGGAGCTGTTTTTT. It codes for CASSQVLGLLAGGPGELFF.

This chain connects TRBV6-5 to TRBJ1-2; unclear D gene. Deletions cut 0 bases from V and 7 bases from J, with 6 bases between. The CDR3 is 12 amino acids. Germline V gene sequence: CDR1 MNHEY, CDR2 SVGAGI. In nucleotides, the CDR3 is TGTGCCAGCAGTTACTCGAACGCTGGCTACACCTTC. It is translated as CASSYSNAGYTF.